Shown below are 4 T cell receptor beta chains from a single sample sequenced in a study of cytomegalovirus exposure and HLA in healthy donors. It was with 60 Vbeta and 13 Jbeta primers that the PCR ran. Assay: immunoSEQ multiplex PCR; the TCRdb copy retains only in-frame clones and omits some. The sample lists approximately 190,000 clones, roughly 80% occurring once. Sequencing was carried out using PBMCs. The receptors stem from a woman aged 18 to 35 in good health and CMV-seronegative.

The V and J genes are TRBV11-2 and TRBJ1-1; D not resolved. Germline CDR1 SGHAT, CDR2 FQNNGV. The germline V and J ends were trimmed by 5 bases and 10 bases, with 11 bases remaining between them. The CDR3 contains 11 residues. The CDR3 coding sequence is TGTGCCAGCAGCCCAGGCGCCGGAGCTTTCTTT. Translated, it gives CASSPGAGAFF.

V gene TRBV4-3 combines with J gene TRBJ1-1; D uncertain. The CDR3 is 16 amino acids. V was trimmed by 0 bases and J by 1 base, leaving 12 bases between them. The germline V gene encodes CDR1 LGHNA and CDR2 YSLEER. CDR3 region: CASSQDWRSQNTEAFF. The CDR3 DNA is TGCGCCAGCAGCCAAGATTGGCGGTCACAGAACACTGAAGCTTTCTTT.

The rearrangement joins TRBV7-8 to TRBJ2-1; TRBD2 matches at 14 bases. J was trimmed by 1 base and V by 4 bases; bases with no gene match: 9. CDR3 length: 19 residues. Germline V gene lookup returns CDR1 SGHVS and CDR2 FQNEAQ. The chain's CDR3 is CASSSGLAGGRLSYNEQFF. The CDR3 region has the DNA TGTGCCAGCAGCTCAGGACTAGCGGGAGGCAGACTTTCCTACAATGAGCAGTTCTTC.

This clone has a handful of counts. CDR3: CASSQDREGIYEQYF. The CDR3 coding sequence is TGCGCCAGCAGCCAAGATCGGGAAGGGATCTACGAGCAGTACTTC. The chain employs TRBV4-3 and TRBJ2-7; the D gene is possibly TRBD2 (5 bases). CDR3 length equals 15 residues. Germline CDR1 is LGHNA and CDR2 is YSLEER. V was cut by 0 bases and J by 3 bases, with 12 bases left in between.